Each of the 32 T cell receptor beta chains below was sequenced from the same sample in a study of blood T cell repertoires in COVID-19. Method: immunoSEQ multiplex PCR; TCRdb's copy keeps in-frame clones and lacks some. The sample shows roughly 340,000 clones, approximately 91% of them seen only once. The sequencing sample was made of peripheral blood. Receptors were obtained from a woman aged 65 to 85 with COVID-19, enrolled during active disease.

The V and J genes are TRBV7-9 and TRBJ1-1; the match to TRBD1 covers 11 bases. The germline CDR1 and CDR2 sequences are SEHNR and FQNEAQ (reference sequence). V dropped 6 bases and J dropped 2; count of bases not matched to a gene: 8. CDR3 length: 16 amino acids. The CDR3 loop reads CASRAGQGDRNTEAFF. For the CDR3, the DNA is TGTGCCAGCAGAGCGGGACAGGGGGATCGTAACACTGAAGCTTTCTTT.

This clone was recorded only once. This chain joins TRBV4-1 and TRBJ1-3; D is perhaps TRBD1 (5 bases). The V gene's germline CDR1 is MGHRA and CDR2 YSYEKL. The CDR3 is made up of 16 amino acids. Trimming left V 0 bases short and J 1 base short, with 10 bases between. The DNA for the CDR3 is TGCGCCAGCAGCCAAGATACCGGGGGATCTGGAAACACCATATATTTT. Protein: CASSQDTGGSGNTIYF.

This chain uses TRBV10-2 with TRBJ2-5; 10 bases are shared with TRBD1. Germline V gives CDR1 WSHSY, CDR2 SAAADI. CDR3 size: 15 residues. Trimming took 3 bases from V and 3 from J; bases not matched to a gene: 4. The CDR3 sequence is CASSDDRGRKETQYF. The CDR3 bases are TGCGCCAGCAGTGATGACAGGGGGCGGAAAGAGACCCAGTACTTC.

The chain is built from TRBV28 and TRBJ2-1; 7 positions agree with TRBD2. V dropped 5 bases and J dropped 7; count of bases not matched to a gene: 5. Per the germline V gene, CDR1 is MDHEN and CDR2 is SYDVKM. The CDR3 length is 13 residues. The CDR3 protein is CASSGTNLNEQFF. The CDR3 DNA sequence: TGTGCCAGCAGTGGGACTAATCTTAATGAGCAGTTCTTC.

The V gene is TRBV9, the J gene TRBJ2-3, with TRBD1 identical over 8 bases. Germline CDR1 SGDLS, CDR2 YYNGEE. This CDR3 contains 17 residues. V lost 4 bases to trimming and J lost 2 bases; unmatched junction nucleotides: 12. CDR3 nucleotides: TGTGCCAGCAGCCCAATCTCAGGGGGCGAGGACACAGATACGCAGTATTTT. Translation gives CASSPISGGEDTDTQYF.

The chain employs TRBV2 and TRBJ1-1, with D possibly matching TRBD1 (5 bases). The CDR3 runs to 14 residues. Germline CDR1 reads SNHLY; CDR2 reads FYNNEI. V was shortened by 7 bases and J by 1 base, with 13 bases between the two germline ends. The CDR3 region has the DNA TGTGCCAGCACGTTGGGGGGTTCGAACACTGAAGCTTTCTTT. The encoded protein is CASTLGGSNTEAFF.

Here the CDR3 reads CASGGQGASTDTQYF. CDR3 nucleotides: TGTGCCAGCGGAGGGCAGGGGGCTAGCACAGATACGCAGTATTTT. The chain carries TRBV9 and TRBJ2-3, with 8 positions matching TRBD1. The V segment lost 7 bases and the J segment 0 bases; nucleotides outside the gene matches: 7. CDR3 length equals 15 residues. CDR1 SGDLS and CDR2 YYNGEE come from the germline V gene.

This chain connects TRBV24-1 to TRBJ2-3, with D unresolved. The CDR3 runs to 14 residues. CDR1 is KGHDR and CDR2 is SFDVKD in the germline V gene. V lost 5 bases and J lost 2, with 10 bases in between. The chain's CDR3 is CATSARGSTDTQYF. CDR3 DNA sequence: TGTGCCACCAGTGCTCGCGGATCCACAGATACGCAGTATTTT.

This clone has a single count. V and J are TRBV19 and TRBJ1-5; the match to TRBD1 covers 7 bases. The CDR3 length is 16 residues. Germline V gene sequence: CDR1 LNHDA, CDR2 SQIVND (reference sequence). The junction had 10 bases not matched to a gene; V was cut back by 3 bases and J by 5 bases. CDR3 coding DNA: TGTGCCAGTAGTATTATGGGGGGACAGAGCGATCAGCCCCAGCATTTT. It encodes CASSIMGGQSDQPQHF.

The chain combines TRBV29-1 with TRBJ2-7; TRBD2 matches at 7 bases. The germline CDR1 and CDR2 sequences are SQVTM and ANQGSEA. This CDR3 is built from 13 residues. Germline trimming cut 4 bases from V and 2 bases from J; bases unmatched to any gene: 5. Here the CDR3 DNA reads TGCAGCGTTGGCGGGGGACTCACCTACGAGCAGTACTTC. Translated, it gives CSVGGGLTYEQYF.

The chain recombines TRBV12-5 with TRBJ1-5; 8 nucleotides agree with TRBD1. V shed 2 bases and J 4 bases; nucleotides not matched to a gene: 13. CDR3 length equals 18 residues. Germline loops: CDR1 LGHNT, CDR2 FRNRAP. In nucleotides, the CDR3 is TGTGCTAGTGGTTTGTCGGTGGGGGCACAGGGGGGAAATCAGCCCCAGCATTTT. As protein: CASGLSVGAQGGNQPQHF.

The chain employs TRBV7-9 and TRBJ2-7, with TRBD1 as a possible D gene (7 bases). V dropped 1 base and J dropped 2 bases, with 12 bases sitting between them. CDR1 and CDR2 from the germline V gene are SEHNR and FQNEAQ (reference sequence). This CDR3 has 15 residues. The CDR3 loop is CASSLDGGTAYEQYF. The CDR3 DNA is TGTGCCAGCAGCTTAGACGGCGGGACAGCCTACGAGCAGTACTTC. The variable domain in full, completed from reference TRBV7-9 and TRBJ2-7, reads DTGVSQNPRHKITKRGQNVTFRCDPISEHNRLYWYRQTLGQGPEFLTYFQNEAQLEKSRLLSDRFSAERPKGSFSTLEIQRTEQGDSAMYLCASSLDGGTAYEQYFGPGTRLTVT.

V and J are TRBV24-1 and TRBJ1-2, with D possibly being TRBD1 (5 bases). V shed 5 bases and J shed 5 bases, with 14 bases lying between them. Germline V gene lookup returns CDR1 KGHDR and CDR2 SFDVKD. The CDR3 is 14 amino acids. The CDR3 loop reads CATSVAGLSYGYTF. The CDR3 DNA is TGTGCCACCAGTGTAGCGGGACTGAGTTATGGCTACACCTTC.

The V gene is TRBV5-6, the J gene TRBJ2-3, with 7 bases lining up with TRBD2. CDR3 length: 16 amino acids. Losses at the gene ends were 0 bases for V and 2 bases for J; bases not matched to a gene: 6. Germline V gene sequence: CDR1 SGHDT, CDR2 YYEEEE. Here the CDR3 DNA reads TGTGCCAGCAGCTTGGCCAGCGGGGTCCCCACAGATACGCAGTATTTT. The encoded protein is CASSLASGVPTDTQYF.

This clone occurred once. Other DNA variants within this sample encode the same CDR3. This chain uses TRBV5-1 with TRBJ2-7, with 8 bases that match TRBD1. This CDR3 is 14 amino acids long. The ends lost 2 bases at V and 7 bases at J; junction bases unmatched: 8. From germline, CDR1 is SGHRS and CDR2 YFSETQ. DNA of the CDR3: TGCGCCAGCAGCTTAGGACAGGGTGAACAAGAGCAGTACTTC. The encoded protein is CASSLGQGEQEQYF.

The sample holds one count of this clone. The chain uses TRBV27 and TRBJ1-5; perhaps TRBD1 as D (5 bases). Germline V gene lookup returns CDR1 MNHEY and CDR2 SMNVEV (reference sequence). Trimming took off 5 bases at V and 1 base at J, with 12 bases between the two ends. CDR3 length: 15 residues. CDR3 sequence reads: CASSQTAWSNQPQHF. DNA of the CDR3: TGTGCCAGCAGTCAGACAGCCTGGAGCAATCAGCCCCAGCATTTT.

The CDR3 DNA sequence: TGTGCCAGCAGATGGGACAGGGCGAATGAGCAGTTCTTC. Protein: CASRWDRANEQFF. The genes are TRBV7-2 and TRBJ2-1; 9 nucleotides align to TRBD1. The CDR3 loop spans 13 amino acids. Germline values: CDR1 SGHTA, CDR2 FQGNSA. V trimming: 6 bases; J trimming: 7 bases; junction bases outside the gene matches: 4.

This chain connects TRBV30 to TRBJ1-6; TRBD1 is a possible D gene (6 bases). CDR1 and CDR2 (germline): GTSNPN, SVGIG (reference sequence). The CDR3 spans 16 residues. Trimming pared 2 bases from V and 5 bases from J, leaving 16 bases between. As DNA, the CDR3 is TGTGCCTGGAGTCTTGGGGGGGCGCTTAATAATTCACCCCTCCACTTT. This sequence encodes CAWSLGGALNNSPLHF.

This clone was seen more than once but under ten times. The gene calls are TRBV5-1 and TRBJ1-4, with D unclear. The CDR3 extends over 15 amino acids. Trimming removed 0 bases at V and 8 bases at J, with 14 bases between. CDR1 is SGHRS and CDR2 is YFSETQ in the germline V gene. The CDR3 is CASSLVGDPLEKLFF. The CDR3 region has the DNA TGCGCCAGCAGCTTGGTGGGAGACCCACTAGAAAAACTGTTTTTT.

CDR3 sequence (DNA): TGTGCCAGCAGAAGGACAGGGGGCGCCTCTGGGGCCAACGTCCTGACTTTC. The encoded protein is CASRRTGGASGANVLTF. V and J are TRBV28 and TRBJ2-6, with 11 bases matching TRBD1. V gave up 6 bases and J gave up 0 bases; unmatched junction bases: 4. The CDR3 extends over 17 amino acids. Germline CDR1 is MDHEN and CDR2 is SYDVKM. The full variable domain, completed using reference TRBV28 and TRBJ2-6, is DVKVTQSSRYLVKRTGEKVFLECVQDMDHENMFWYRQDPGLGLRLIYFSYDVKMKEKGDIPEGYSVSREKKERFSLILESASTNQTSMYLCASRRTGGASGANVLTFGAGSRLTVL.

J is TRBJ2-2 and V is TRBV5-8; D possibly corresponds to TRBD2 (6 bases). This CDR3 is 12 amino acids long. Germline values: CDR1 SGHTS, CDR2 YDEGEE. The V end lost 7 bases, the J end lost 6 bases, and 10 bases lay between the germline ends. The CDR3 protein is CASQREAGELFF. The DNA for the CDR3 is TGTGCCAGCCAGAGGGAGGCCGGGGAGCTGTTTTTT.

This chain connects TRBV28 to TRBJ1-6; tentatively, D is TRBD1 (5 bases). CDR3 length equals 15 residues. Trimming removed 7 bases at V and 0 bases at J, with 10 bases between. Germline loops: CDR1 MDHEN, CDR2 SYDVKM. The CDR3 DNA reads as TGTGCCAGCACGGGGGGGGGCTCCTATAATTCACCCCTCCACTTT. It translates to CASTGGGSYNSPLHF. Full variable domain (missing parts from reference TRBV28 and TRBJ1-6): DVKVTQSSRYLVKRTGEKVFLECVQDMDHENMFWYRQDPGLGLRLIYFSYDVKMKEKGDIPEGYSVSREKKERFSLILESASTNQTSMYLCASTGGGSYNSPLHFGNGTRLTVT.

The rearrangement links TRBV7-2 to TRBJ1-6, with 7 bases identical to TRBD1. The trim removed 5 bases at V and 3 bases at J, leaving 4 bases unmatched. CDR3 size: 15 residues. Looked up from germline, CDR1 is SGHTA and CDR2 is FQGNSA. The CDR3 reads CASSPTGNYNSPLHF. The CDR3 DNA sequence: TGTGCCAGCAGCCCGACAGGGAACTATAATTCACCCCTCCACTTT.

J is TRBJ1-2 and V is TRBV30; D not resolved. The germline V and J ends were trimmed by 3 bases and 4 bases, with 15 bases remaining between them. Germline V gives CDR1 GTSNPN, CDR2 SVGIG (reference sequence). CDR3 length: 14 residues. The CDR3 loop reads CAWRRQVGSYGYTF. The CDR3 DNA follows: TGTGCCTGGAGGCGACAAGTGGGGAGCTATGGCTACACCTTC. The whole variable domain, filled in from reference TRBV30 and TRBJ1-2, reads SQTIHQWPATLVQPVGSPLSLECTVEGTSNPNLYWYRQAAGRGLQLLFYSVGIGQISSEVPQNLSASRPQDRQFILSSKKLLLSDSGFYLCAWRRQVGSYGYTFGSGTRLTVV.

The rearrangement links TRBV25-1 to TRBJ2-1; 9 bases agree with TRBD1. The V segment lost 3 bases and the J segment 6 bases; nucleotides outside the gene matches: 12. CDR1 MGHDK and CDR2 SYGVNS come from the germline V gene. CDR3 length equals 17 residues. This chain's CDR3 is CASSDVGPGQGSNEQFF. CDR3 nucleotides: TGTGCCAGCAGTGATGTGGGCCCGGGACAGGGATCCAATGAGCAGTTCTTC.

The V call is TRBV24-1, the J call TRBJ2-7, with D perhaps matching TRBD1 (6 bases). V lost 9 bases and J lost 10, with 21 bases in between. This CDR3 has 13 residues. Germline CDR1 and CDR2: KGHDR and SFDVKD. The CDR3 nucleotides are TGTGCCACCGACGGACAGTTTCCCTTTAAACAGTACTTC. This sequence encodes CATDGQFPFKQYF.

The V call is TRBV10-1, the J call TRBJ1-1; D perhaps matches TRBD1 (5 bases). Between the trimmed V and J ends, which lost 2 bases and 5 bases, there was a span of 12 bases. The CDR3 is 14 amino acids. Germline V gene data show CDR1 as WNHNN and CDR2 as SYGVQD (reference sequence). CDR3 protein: CASSEAGGGTEAFF. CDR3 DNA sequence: TGCGCCAGCAGTGAGGCCGGGGGAGGAACTGAAGCTTTCTTT.

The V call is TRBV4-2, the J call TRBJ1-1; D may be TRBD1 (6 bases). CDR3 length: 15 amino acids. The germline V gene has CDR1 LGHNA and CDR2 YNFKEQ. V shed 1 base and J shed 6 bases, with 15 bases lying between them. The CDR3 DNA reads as TGTGCCAGCAGCCAAGCCGGGACACCCGAATCTGAAGCTTTCTTT. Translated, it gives CASSQAGTPESEAFF.

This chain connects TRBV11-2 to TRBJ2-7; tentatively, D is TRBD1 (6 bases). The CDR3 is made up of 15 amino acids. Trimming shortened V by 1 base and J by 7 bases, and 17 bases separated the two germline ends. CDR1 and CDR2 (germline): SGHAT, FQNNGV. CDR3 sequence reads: CASSLARGTSGEQYF. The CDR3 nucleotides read TGTGCCAGCAGCTTAGCGAGGGGGACCTCTGGGGAGCAGTACTTC.

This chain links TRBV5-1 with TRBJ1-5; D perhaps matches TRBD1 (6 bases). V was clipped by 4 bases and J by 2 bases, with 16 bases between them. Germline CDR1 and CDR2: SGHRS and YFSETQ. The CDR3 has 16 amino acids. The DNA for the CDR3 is TGCGCCAGCAGCCGACAGGTCTTTAAGGGCAATCAGCCCCAGCATTTT. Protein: CASSRQVFKGNQPQHF.

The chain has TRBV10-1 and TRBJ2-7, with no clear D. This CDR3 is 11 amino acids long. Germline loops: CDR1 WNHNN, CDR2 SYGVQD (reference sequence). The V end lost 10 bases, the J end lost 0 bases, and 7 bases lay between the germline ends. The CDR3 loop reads CATHSSYEQYF. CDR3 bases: TGCGCCACCCACAGCTCCTACGAGCAGTACTTC.

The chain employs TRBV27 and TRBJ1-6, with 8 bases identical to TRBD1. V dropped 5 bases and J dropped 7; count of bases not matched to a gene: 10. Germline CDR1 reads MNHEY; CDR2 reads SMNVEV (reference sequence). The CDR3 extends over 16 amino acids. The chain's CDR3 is CASSTPGGAKNSPLHF. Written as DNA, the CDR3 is TGTGCCAGCAGTACCCCAGGGGGCGCGAAGAATTCACCCCTCCACTTT.